Below, 15 T cell receptor beta chains from the same sample are listed, as sequenced in a study of blood T cell repertoires in COVID-19. The assay was immunoSEQ multiplex PCR, and TCRdb's table has in-frame clones only and misses some. The data hold about 120,000 clones, with less than 75% observed a single time. Sample: peripheral blood. The receptors were sampled from a human donor with acute or convalescent COVID-19. The donor label of this sample is uncertain.

This clone was counted a few times. The genes are TRBV5-1 and TRBJ2-7; the match to TRBD2 covers 10 bases. The CDR3 extends over 15 amino acids. Germline CDR1 reads SGHRS; CDR2 reads YFSETQ. Trimming removed 0 bases from V and 6 bases from J; junction bases left unmatched: 6. This CDR3 reads CASSLGASGGFEQYF. The CDR3 DNA reads TGCGCCAGCAGCTTGGGGGCTAGCGGGGGTTTCGAGCAGTACTTC.

CDR3 bases: TGCGCCAGCAGCTTGGGCGGGGGGCCTTCCTACGAGCAGTACTTC. Translation: CASSLGGGPSYEQYF. J is TRBJ2-7 and V is TRBV5-1; 8 nucleotides agree with TRBD2. CDR3 length: 15 amino acids. CDR1 and CDR2 (germline): SGHRS, YFSETQ. The ends lost 0 bases at V and 1 base at J; junction bases unmatched: 3.

The rearrangement links TRBV5-1 to TRBJ1-6; D remains ambiguous. CDR1 is SGHRS and CDR2 is YFSETQ in the germline V gene. CDR3 length: 15 residues. The V and J ends lost 7 bases and 5 bases respectively, with 16 bases between them. The CDR3 region has the DNA TGCGCCAGCCGCCGGCAGTCCGAGGATAATTCACCCCTCCACTTT. This gives the protein CASRRQSEDNSPLHF.

Only one count was recorded for this clone. The J gene is TRBJ1-2, the V gene TRBV7-8, with D possibly matching TRBD1 (5 bases). Germline CDR1 is SGHVS and CDR2 is FQNEAQ. The CDR3 runs to 12 residues. With 2 bases removed from V and 9 bases from J, the gap between germline ends came to 10 bases. The CDR3 here is CASSLRRGSYTF. CDR3 DNA: TGTGCCAGCAGCTTACGACGGGGGAGCTACACCTTC.

The rearrangement joins TRBV2 to TRBJ2-7; D is perhaps TRBD2 (7 bases). Trimming stripped 2 bases from V and 4 bases from J, with 12 bases between. Looked up from germline, CDR1 is SNHLY and CDR2 is FYNNEI. The CDR3 is 14 residues long. CDR3 nucleotide sequence: TGTGCCAGCAGTGAAACGGGGGGCGATTACGAGCAGTACTTC. Its protein is CASSETGGDYEQYF.

The chain couples TRBV30 to TRBJ1-1, with 7 bases fitting TRBD1. Germline values: CDR1 GTSNPN, CDR2 SVGIG (reference sequence). CDR3 size: 13 residues. V trimming: 2 bases; J trimming: 5 bases; junction bases outside the gene matches: 5. The CDR3 loop is CAWSFMTGTEAFF. The CDR3 DNA is TGTGCCTGGAGTTTTATGACAGGGACTGAAGCTTTCTTT.

This clone occurred a few times. This chain uses TRBV7-8 with TRBJ2-2; D gene ambiguous. V lost 5 bases to trimming and J lost 5 bases, with 12 bases between them. This CDR3 region has 14 residues. CDR1 SGHVS and CDR2 FQNEAQ come from the germline V gene. This chain's CDR3 is CASSVLPGTGELFF. The CDR3 bases are TGTGCCAGCAGCGTACTTCCGGGTACCGGGGAGCTGTTTTTT.

The V and J genes are TRBV2 and TRBJ2-7; a possible D gene is TRBD1 (5 bases). The V gene lost 4 bases and the J gene lost 6 bases, with 16 bases spanning the gap. Germline values: CDR1 SNHLY, CDR2 FYNNEI. The CDR3 runs to 14 residues. The CDR3 bases are TGTGCCAGCAGTGTCGAACAGGCTGTATCCGAGCAGTACGTC. Translation gives CASSVEQAVSEQYV.

The chain recombines TRBV2 with TRBJ1-2; a possible D gene is TRBD1 (5 bases). This CDR3 has 16 amino acids. V was pared by 2 bases and J by 4 bases, with 17 bases between. Germline V CDR1 and CDR2: SNHLY, FYNNEI. CDR3 DNA sequence: TGTGCCAGCAGTGAACGTTTTGCAGGGCTATCCTATGGCTACACCTTC. Its protein product is CASSERFAGLSYGYTF.

This chain uses TRBV11-3 with TRBJ2-7; TRBD1 agrees at 9 bases. CDR3 length equals 15 residues. V was clipped by 3 bases and J by 4 bases; unmatched bases: 7. Per germline, CDR1 SGHNT and CDR2 YENEEA. CDR3 loop: CASSFRGTGQYEQYF. The CDR3 region has the DNA TGTGCCAGCAGCTTCCGGGGGACAGGGCAGTACGAGCAGTACTTC.

The chain combines TRBV7-6 with TRBJ2-2; TRBD2 matches at 7 bases. The CDR3 contains 14 residues. After removal of 4 bases from V and 7 bases from J, the junction contained 6 bases not matched to a gene. In germline, CDR1 is SGHVS, CDR2 FNYEAQ. The CDR3 DNA reads TGTGCCAGCAGCTCAATGGGGGGGATCGGGGAGCTGTTTTTT. It yields the protein CASSSMGGIGELFF.

This rearrangement joins TRBV24-1 to TRBJ2-3, with 7 bases that match TRBD1. This CDR3 has 16 residues. Per the germline V gene, CDR1 is KGHDR and CDR2 is SFDVKD. The ends lost 2 bases at V and 2 bases at J; junction bases unmatched: 6. The CDR3 DNA is TGTGCCACCAGTGATTCGGAGACAGGGTTCACAGATACGCAGTATTTT. It yields the protein CATSDSETGFTDTQYF.

The chain has TRBV2 and TRBJ1-2, with D uncertain. Germline lookup yields CDR1 SNHLY and CDR2 FYNNEI. This CDR3 has 12 amino acids. Trimming left V 3 bases short and J 5 bases short, with 7 bases between. The CDR3 protein is CASSDSTYGYTF. In DNA form, the CDR3 reads TGTGCCAGCAGTGACAGTACGTATGGCTACACCTTC.

This clone was recorded once. The V and J genes are TRBV5-1 and TRBJ1-5; the D is unclear. Looked up from germline, CDR1 is SGHRS and CDR2 is YFSETQ. V was trimmed by 0 bases and J by 0 bases, leaving 7 bases between them. The CDR3 length is 15 residues. The DNA for the CDR3 is TGCGCCAGCAGCTTGGACGGGAATAGCAATCAGCCCCAGCATTTT. Translating it yields CASSLDGNSNQPQHF. The whole variable domain, filled in from reference TRBV5-1 and TRBJ1-5, reads KAGVTQTPRYLIKTRGQQVTLSCSPISGHRSVSWYQQTPGQGLQFLFEYFSETQRNKGNFPGRFSGRQFSNSRSEMNVSTLELGDSALYLCASSLDGNSNQPQHFGDGTRLSIL.

In its sample, this clone was seen once. The chain has TRBV4-2 and TRBJ2-1, with 12 bases fitting TRBD2. The CDR3 has 16 residues. J was trimmed by 10 bases and V by 1 base; bases with no gene match: 8. CDR1 is LGHNA and CDR2 is YNFKEQ in the germline V gene. The CDR3 reads CASSQVASGGVREQFF. The CDR3 DNA sequence: TGTGCCAGCAGCCAAGTAGCTAGCGGGGGGGTGAGGGAGCAGTTCTTC.